This T cell receptor beta chain comes out of a study of beta chain features in type 1 diabetes. Expressed TCRB transcripts were sequenced because the entire RNA isolate underwent reverse transcription. Sequencing was performed with immunoSEQ multiplex PCR; in TCRdb, only in-frame clones are kept and a portion is missing. The sample has 400,000 to 600,000 clones; approximately 30% are singletons. General study points: Whether HLA type influences TCRB rearrangement remained unresolved here.

The CDR3 contains 14 residues. Germline lookup yields CDR1 SNHLY and CDR2 FYNNEI. Between the trimmed V and J ends, which lost 6 bases and 0 bases, there was a span of 10 bases. As regards this clone: The antigen is not known.

The chain employs TRBV2 and TRBJ2-3; D might be TRBD1 (6 bases). This receptor was identified in a man aged 18-30 years in good health. Sequenced material: naive CD4+ T cells from blood. CDR3 DNA: TGTGCCAGCAGCTACACAGGGAGCACAGATACGCAGTATTTT. It translates to CASSYTGSTDTQYF.